These T cell receptor beta chains were read from a single sample in a study of T cell changes during pregnancy in multiple sclerosis. The repertoire was sequenced with immunoSEQ multiplex PCR; TCRdb's copy has only in-frame clones and lacks some. The sample has more than 70,000 clones, around 92% seen once. The input for sequencing was peripheral blood, taken before pregnancy. All receptors derive from a female donor with multiple sclerosis, enrolled in a pregnancy study. The CDR3 runs from the conserved cysteine through the conserved F or W. Each record gives: D gene, clone size, J gene, CDR3 length, V gene, CDR3 DNA, CDR3 protein. A D gene is named only where the DNA matches it firmly. Clone size is not always given. Where it is, it says once, few, many or a class for expanded clones.

>TRBD2|NA|TRBJ2-1|14|TRBV5-1
TGCGCCAGCAGCTCCGGGACTAGCTCAAATGAGCAGTTCTTC
CASSSGTSSNEQFF
>NA|NA|TRBJ1-5|14|TRBV15
TGTGCCTCCGGGGGAGGGGGAGGGAATCAGCCCCAGCATTTT
CASGGGGGNQPQHF
>TRBD2|NA|TRBJ2-3|17|TRBV7-3
TGTGCCAGCAGCTCCTGGGGGGCTAGCGGGAGTTCAGATACGCAGTATTTT
CASSSWGASGSSDTQYF
>TRBD1|NA|TRBJ1-4|18|TRBV28
TGTGCCAGCAGTTTAATCAGAAGGGCGGGCAGGGGGCGTGAAAAACTGTTTTTT
CASSLIRRAGRGREKLFF
>TRBD1|once|TRBJ2-5|17|TRBV7-3
TGTGCCAGCGCCATCGGGACAGGGTTTAGGTTTGAGGAGACCCAGTACTTC
CASAIGTGFRFEETQYF
>TRBD2|NA|TRBJ2-1|18|TRBV18
TGTGCCAGCTCACCACCTCAGGCAACTAGCGGGCCCTACAATGAGCAGTTCTTC
CASSPPQATSGPYNEQFF
>TRBD2|NA|TRBJ2-2|16|TRBV7-8
TGTGCCAGCAGCTTTCCTTCGGGACTAAACACCGGGGAGCTGTTTTTT
CASSFPSGLNTGELFF
>NA|NA|TRBJ2-2|14|TRBV9
TGTGCCAGCAGCGTTAGACTAGGGGTCGGGGAGCTGTTTTTT
CASSVRLGVGELFF
>TRBD1|NA|TRBJ1-1|16|TRBV27
TGTGCCAGCATTCCTATGCTCCGACAGGTCAGGGGGGAAGCTTTCTTT
CASIPMLRQVRGEAFF
>TRBD2|once|TRBJ2-1|17|TRBV9
TGTGCCAGCAGCGTAGACCCCCCCGCGGGAGTTCGCAATGAGCAGTTCTTC
CASSVDPPAGVRNEQFF
>NA|NA|TRBJ2-2|13|TRBV7-6
TGTGCCAGCAGCTTAGCCGTTACCGGGGAGCTGTTTTTT
CASSLAVTGELFF